This entry is about one TCR beta chain. It has no known antigen specificity. No much larger clone exists at a distance of one base, and base qualities are not known. TCR beta CDR3 regions were amplified from RNA transcripts for repertoire sequencing. The first round of RT-PCR was done with HTBI primers and the Qiagen OneStep RT-PCR kit, and was followed by a second round of multiplex PCR, then size selection and purification. Libraries were sequenced on an Illumina HiSeq2000 using paired-end 100 bp reads. The published analysis was carried out like this. SOAPnuke was used to process the reads, throwing out any read that had adapters, had uncalled bases, had a mean Phred below 15, or lacked an exact constant-primer or identifier match. High-quality paired reads were merged with COPE v1.2.5. Each unique nucleotide sequence was treated as a clonotype, and MiTCR v1.1 was used to align the clonotypes to the IMGT TRB V, D and J references. Only V-J combinations with frequency above 0.0001 were analysed, covering approximately 99% of repertoires. For each V-J combination, a TCR clonal expansion and chaos score was defined as the ratio of F50 clonal expansion to chaos observed in the TCRdist matrix. Welch's t-statistics and random forest were used to narrow the features down to approximately twelve V-J combinations, which were then fed into a naive Bayes classifier. Thyroid-blood repertoire similarity was quantified with the Morisita-Horn index. Starting from the raw public reads, TCRdb applied fastp trimming at Q25, assembled clones with MiXCR and retained in-frame beta chains. Rows with a matching CDR3 protein are joined into one entry that keeps the most common DNA and genes. TCRdb's processing, not the authors', yielded these V and J calls. For this sample the table gives 500,000 to 800,000 distinct CDR3 sequences, of which more than 40% were detected only once. The ten biggest clones cover 2.5% to 3.5% of the sample.

CDR3 length: 11 amino acids, cysteine to phenylalanine. Only the CDR3 portion is preserved as DNA: 33 bases, with reading frame beginning at the first base. CDR1 and CDR2 are read off the germline V gene as SQVTM and ANQGSEA. Between the V and J ends, shortened by 8 bases and 4 bases respectively, the junction contains 11 bases. These data originate in a study of Graves' ophthalmopathy and Graves' hyperthyroidism (dated by TCRdb to the late 2010s). Context from the whole study: Peripheral blood was collected at initial diagnosis, before any treatment. To tell Graves' ophthalmopathy apart from Graves' hyperthyroidism, and to predict which patients would progress to ophthalmopathy, the study relied on TCR beta repertoire signatures. T-cell repertoires of thyroid tissue and blood were compared in more than 5 hyperthyroidism patients. A discovery set of more than 90 patients (43 ophthalmopathy, fewer than 60 stable hyperthyroidism) was enrolled to explore V-J signatures distinguishing ophthalmopathy from hyperthyroidism. In total, approximately 130 blood samples were TCR-sequenced: around 42 ophthalmopathy, about 75 hyperthyroidism and about 17 hyperthyroidism-to-ophthalmopathy patients. An independent validation cohort was composed of 18 to 20 hyperthyroidism patients and around 16 patients who later progressed from hyperthyroidism to ophthalmopathy. Following sampling, methimazole starting at 30 mg daily was administered to hyperthyroidism patients, and high-dose intravenous methylprednisolone was administered to ophthalmopathy patients.

Ophthalmopathy patients were characterized by moderately to severely active disease, a Clinical Activity Score of at least 3, a NOSPECS grade of at least 4, and a disease duration under 3 months. Patients were excluded if they had other autoimmune diseases, uncontrolled infections, pregnancy or lactation. Clinical symptoms, serum thyroxine, TRAb, thyroid ultrasound and orbital computed tomography were used for diagnosis. Using Ficoll-Paque density gradient centrifugation, PBMCs were isolated from 9.5 to 10 ml of fresh peripheral blood. Total RNA was extracted with Trizol reagent and quality-checked on an Agilent 2100 Bioanalyzer. What the research found in general, with its limitations: The 13-signature model separated ophthalmopathy from stable hyperthyroidism with 85% to 90% sensitivity and about 81% specificity in cross-validation, and 80%/75% in the test set. In validation, the model predicted ophthalmopathy progression with 55% to 71% sensitivity and roughly 72% specificity; some twelve predicted patients were CT-confirmed with GO in a median of approximately six months. No statistical method was used to set the sample size in advance, and the investigators knew which group each participant was assigned to. Most of the expanded thyroid clonotypes with a frequency above 0.001 were also detected in blood, and it was suggested that the thyroid immune response may be reflected by blood repertoires.

The sample was peripheral blood. This receptor was identified in an adult man with Graves' ophthalmopathy. This chain joins TRBV29-1 to TRBJ1-1; the D gene lacks a confident call. For the CDR3, the sequence is CSQGKGTEAFF. DNA sequence: TGCAGCCAAGGTAAGGGCACTGAAGCTTTCTTT.